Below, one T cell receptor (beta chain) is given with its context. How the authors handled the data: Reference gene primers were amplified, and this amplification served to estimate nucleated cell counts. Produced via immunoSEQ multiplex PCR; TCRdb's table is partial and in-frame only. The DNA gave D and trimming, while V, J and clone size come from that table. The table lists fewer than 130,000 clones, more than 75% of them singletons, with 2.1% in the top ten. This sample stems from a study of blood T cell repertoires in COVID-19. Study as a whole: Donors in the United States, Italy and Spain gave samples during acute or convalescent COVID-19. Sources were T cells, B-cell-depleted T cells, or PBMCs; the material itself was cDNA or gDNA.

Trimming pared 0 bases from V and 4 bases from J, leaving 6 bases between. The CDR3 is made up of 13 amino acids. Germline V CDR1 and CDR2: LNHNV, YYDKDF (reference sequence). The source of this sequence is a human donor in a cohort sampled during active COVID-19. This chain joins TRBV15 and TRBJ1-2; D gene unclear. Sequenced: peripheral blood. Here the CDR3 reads CATSRDTIYGYTF. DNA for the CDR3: TGTGCCACCAGCAGAGATACTATCTATGGCTACACCTTC. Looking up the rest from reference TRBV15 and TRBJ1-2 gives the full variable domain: DAMVIQNPRYQVTQFGKPVTLSCSQTLNHNVMYWYQQKSSQAPKLLFHYYDKDFNNEADTPDNFQSRRPNTSFCFLDIRSPGLGDTAMYLCATSRDTIYGYTFGSGTRLTVV.